The source of this T cell receptor (beta chain) is a study of T cells in Graves' hyperthyroidism and ophthalmopathy. Study-wide results and caveats: Progression to ophthalmopathy was predicted a median of 6.5 months early. Most expanded thyroid clonotypes above 0.001 also appeared in blood.

Germline lookup yields CDR1 PRHDT and CDR2 FYEKMQ (reference sequence). The length of the CDR3 is 18 residues. Trimming cost V 3 bases and J 6 bases; bases outside gene matches: 14. Amplification targeted TCR beta CDR3 regions from RNA transcripts. A first-round RT-PCR of the TCR CDR3 used the HTBI primer set. TCRdb reanalysed the multiplex PCR reads using MiXCR and keeps one entry per CDR3 protein. The profile shows 660,000 or so distinct CDR3 sequences, about 45% of them singletons. It was uncontrolled infection, other autoimmune disease, pregnancy or lactation that excluded patients. Orbital computed tomography, thyroid ultrasound, serum thyroxine and TRAb, and clinical symptoms together informed the diagnoses. As concerns this clonotype: Its antigen is unidentified.

The receptor was isolated from an adult man with Graves' disease, either hyperthyroidism or ophthalmopathy (not recorded which). This rearrangement joins TRBV13 to TRBJ1-5; 10 bases are shared with TRBD1. Sample: peripheral blood or thyroid tissue (not recorded which). CDR3 nucleotide sequence: TGTGCCAGCAGCTTCGGCGGGACAGGGGTCCCGAGCGCTCAGCCCCAGCATTTT. Amino acid sequence: CASSFGGTGVPSAQPQHF. Filled out from reference TRBV13 and TRBJ1-5, the complete variable domain reads AAGVIQSPRHLIKEKRETATLKCYPIPRHDTVYWYQQGPGQDPQFLISFYEKMQSDKGSIPDRFSAQQFSDYHSELNMSSLELGDSALYFCASSFGGTGVPSAQPQHFGDGTRLSIL.